This TCR beta chain derives from a study of T-cell memory formation after mild COVID-19. This clonotype has a count of ten or more. With constant-segment primers, 5'RACE yielded cDNA libraries of TCR alpha and TCR beta that carried sample barcodes and UMIs. One entry per CDR3 protein, called by TCRdb with MiXCR from the 5' RACE reads. This sample has 40,000 to 55,000 distinct CDR3 sequences, with 12% found just once. CDR3 length: 15 amino acids. Trimming cost V 5 bases and J 0 bases, with 8 bases left between them. Germline CDR1 SGHVS, CDR2 FQNEAQ. Sequencing was carried out using PBMCs or a T cell subset sorted from them (not recorded which). The clonotype comes from a man younger than 35 who had mild COVID-19 (a few samples of this study predate the infection). Cell type and time point are not known. V and J are TRBV7-8 and TRBJ2-6; D not resolved. The CDR3 nucleotides are TGTGCCAGCAGCCAACGTAGCTCTGGGGCCAACGTCCTGACTTTC. Protein sequence: CASSQRSSGANVLTF.